One and the same sample provided the 25 T cell receptor beta chains below, sequenced in a study of blood T cell repertoires in COVID-19. Clones were read by immunoSEQ multiplex PCR, and TCRdb kept only the in-frame ones, dropping some. The profile covers about 200,000 clones, with about nine tenths appearing a single time and under 2% taken by the ten largest. The specimen sequenced was peripheral blood. These receptors were taken from a man between 18 and 29 years old with active or convalescent COVID-19.

This clone was observed a single time. The chain is built from TRBV18 and TRBJ1-1; D gene uncertain. V was cut by 2 bases and J by 3 bases, with 7 bases left in between. The CDR3 length is 13 residues. Germline V gene sequence: CDR1 KGHSH, CDR2 LQKENI. The CDR3 DNA is TGTGCCAGCTCACCAGGGAGCGACACTGAAGCTTTCTTT. The encoded protein is CASSPGSDTEAFF.

The chain recombines TRBV5-1 with TRBJ1-2, with 9 bases aligning to TRBD1. V gave up 0 bases and J gave up 6 bases; unmatched junction bases: 3. This CDR3 has 14 residues. The germline V gene has CDR1 SGHRS and CDR2 YFSETQ. CDR3 DNA sequence: TGCGCCAGCAGCTTGGTAGGGACAGGGAATGGCTACACCTTC. Amino acid sequence: CASSLVGTGNGYTF.

The chain employs TRBV5-8 and TRBJ1-1; the match to TRBD1 covers 8 bases. The CDR3 covers 12 residues. Germline CDR1 reads SGHTS; CDR2 reads YDEGEE. Trimming took 6 bases from V and 7 from J; bases not matched to a gene: 5. CDR3 region: CASKDRELEAFF. Written as DNA, the CDR3 is TGTGCCAGCAAGGACAGGGAACTTGAAGCTTTCTTT.

The CDR3 reads CASSGEGAGTIYF. The CDR3 DNA reads TGTGCCAGCAGTGGTGAGGGGGCAGGCACCATATATTTT. The chain is built from TRBV2 and TRBJ1-3; 7 positions match TRBD1. There are 13 residues in the CDR3. V shed 4 bases, J shed 9 bases, and the junction held 6 bases outside the gene matches. The V gene's germline CDR1 is SNHLY and CDR2 FYNNEI.

This clone occurred a few times. This chain joins TRBV2 and TRBJ1-2, with unresolved D. The CDR3 length is 13 residues. CDR1 and CDR2 (germline): SNHLY, FYNNEI. Trimming removed 2 bases from V and 5 bases from J, with 9 bases in between. The CDR3 DNA is TGTGCCAGCAGTGAAAGACCGAGGTATGGCTACACCTTC. Protein: CASSERPRYGYTF.

V and J are TRBV27 and TRBJ2-1; 7 nucleotides agree with TRBD2. Germline V gives CDR1 MNHEY, CDR2 SMNVEV (reference sequence). This CDR3 has 16 residues. Trimming cost V 7 bases and J 6 bases; bases outside gene matches: 15. The CDR3 DNA is TGTGCCAGCAACCTAGGGCTAGCGGACCGTCTCAATGAGCAGTTCTTC. It translates to CASNLGLADRLNEQFF.

The rearrangement uses TRBV23-1 and TRBJ1-5, with D unresolved. TRBV23-1 is an ORF; its function is uncertain. The CDR3 extends over 15 amino acids. Trimming removed 4 bases from V and 3 bases from J, with 13 bases in between. The chain's CDR3 is CASSRARGSNQPQHF. CDR3 nucleotides: TGCGCCAGCAGTCGCGCCCGGGGTTCCAATCAGCCCCAGCATTTT.

This clone was counted a single time. The genes are TRBV6-2 or TRBV6-3 and TRBJ2-3, with TRBD1 matching over 7 bases. Per germline, CDR1 MNHEY and CDR2 SVGEGT. The CDR3 is made up of 15 amino acids. Trimming removed 2 bases from V and 2 bases from J; junction bases left unmatched: 4. As DNA, the CDR3 is TGTGCCAGCAGTTACGTAGGGGGCCCCACAGATACGCAGTATTTT. This gives the protein CASSYVGGPTDTQYF.

The chain recombines TRBV18 with TRBJ1-2; possible D gene TRBD1, 5 bases. V lost 2 bases to trimming and J lost 8 bases, with 15 bases between them. The CDR3 is 14 residues long. CDR1 is KGHSH, CDR2 LQKENI, per germline. CDR3 loop: CASSPSTGGPGYTF. CDR3 nucleotides: TGTGCCAGCTCACCAAGTACAGGAGGGCCCGGCTACACCTTC. Variable domain in full (rest from reference TRBV18 and TRBJ1-2): NAGVMQNPRHLVRRRGQEARLRCSPMKGHSHVYWYRQLPEEGLKFMVYLQKENIIDESGMPKERFSAEFPKEGPSILRIQQVVRGDSAAYFCASSPSTGGPGYTFGSGTRLTVV.

This rearrangement joins TRBV10-3 to TRBJ2-7; D ambiguous. This CDR3 spans 13 amino acids. The V gene lost 2 bases and the J gene lost 1 base, with 6 bases spanning the gap. Germline CDR1 reads ENHRY; CDR2 reads SYGVKD. The CDR3 coding sequence is TGTGCCATCAGTGAGGATAGTTCCTACGAGCAGTACTTC. Its protein is CAISEDSSYEQYF.

The J gene is TRBJ1-2, the V gene TRBV2; the match to TRBD1 covers 7 bases. Germline CDR1 and CDR2: SNHLY and FYNNEI. V was pared by 5 bases and J by 3 bases, with 6 bases of the junction left unmatched. The CDR3 loop spans 14 amino acids. The CDR3 here is CASSRRTGYYGYTF. The CDR3 DNA reads as TGTGCCAGCAGTCGACGGACAGGATACTATGGCTACACCTTC.

The V gene is TRBV2, the J gene TRBJ1-5; D remains ambiguous. This CDR3 has 13 amino acids. Germline CDR1 is SNHLY and CDR2 is FYNNEI. Trimming removed 2 bases from V and 4 bases from J, with 6 bases in between. This CDR3 is CASSEQRNQPQHF. CDR3 bases: TGTGCCAGCAGTGAACAGAGGAATCAGCCCCAGCATTTT.

The rearrangement joins TRBV9 to TRBJ2-5; 7 bases map to TRBD1. V lost 4 bases to trimming and J lost 2 bases; unmatched junction nucleotides: 5. This CDR3 has 14 amino acids. Per germline, CDR1 SGDLS and CDR2 YYNGEE. CDR3 loop: CASSPRQGQETQYF. CDR3 coding DNA: TGTGCCAGCAGCCCCCGACAGGGTCAAGAGACCCAGTACTTC. Based on the CDR3 plus reference TRBV9 and TRBJ2-5, the full variable domain is DSGVTQTPKHLITATGQRVTLRCSPRSGDLSVYWYQQSLDQGLQFLIQYYNGEERAKGNILERFSAQQFPDLHSELNLSSLELGDSALYFCASSPRQGQETQYFGPGTRLLVL.

The V gene is TRBV30, the J gene TRBJ1-5, with D perhaps matching TRBD1 (6 bases). The CDR3 totals 13 residues. V was trimmed by 3 bases and J by 4 bases, leaving 10 bases between them. In germline, CDR1 is GTSNPN, CDR2 SVGIG (reference sequence). CDR3 residues: CAWRSQGNQPQHF. CDR3 in DNA: TGTGCCTGGAGGAGCCAGGGGAATCAGCCCCAGCATTTT.

This chain uses TRBV5-1 with TRBJ1-1, with TRBD1 matching over 7 bases. With V trimmed by 7 bases and J by 3 bases, 12 bases remained unmatched. The CDR3 totals 15 residues. Germline CDR1 SGHRS, CDR2 YFSETQ. The CDR3 nucleotides read TGCGCCAGCCGGCATACAGGGGAAAGGTACACTGAAGCTTTCTTT. It yields the protein CASRHTGERYTEAFF.

This sequence joins TRBV19 and TRBJ1-1; D is unresolved. This CDR3 is built from 11 residues. Per germline, CDR1 LNHDA and CDR2 SQIVND (reference sequence). The V and J ends lost 11 bases and 6 bases respectively, with 13 bases between them. The CDR3: CAAATSSEAFF. The CDR3 bases are TGTGCCGCAGCGACGTCCTCTGAAGCTTTCTTT. Drawing the rest from reference TRBV19 and TRBJ1-1, the complete variable domain is DGGITQSPKYLFRKEGQNVTLSCEQNLNHDAMYWYRQDPGQGLRLIYYSQIVNDFQKGDIAEGYSVSREKKESFPLTVTSAQKNPTAFYLCAAATSSEAFFGQGTRLTVV.

J is TRBJ1-5 and V is TRBV2, with 7 bases fitting TRBD1. Trimming cost V 3 bases and J 9 bases; bases outside gene matches: 11. Germline V gene data show CDR1 as SNHLY and CDR2 as FYNNEI. The CDR3 length is 15 residues. The CDR3 here is CASSERQGVEAPQHF. The CDR3 nucleotides are TGTGCCAGCAGTGAGAGGCAGGGGGTCGAAGCGCCCCAGCATTTT.

This rearrangement joins TRBV9 to TRBJ2-3; TRBD2 matches at 16 bases. Germline values: CDR1 SGDLS, CDR2 YYNGEE. The CDR3 extends over 21 amino acids. The trim removed 3 bases at V and 2 bases at J, leaving 15 bases unmatched. The CDR3 loop reads CASSEDPGLAGGRGTTDTQYF. Here the CDR3 DNA reads TGTGCCAGCAGCGAAGATCCGGGACTAGCGGGAGGGCGGGGGACCACAGATACGCAGTATTTT.

The gene calls are TRBV18 and TRBJ2-3; 7 bases map to TRBD1. Germline V gives CDR1 KGHSH, CDR2 LQKENI. With V trimmed by 5 bases and J by 5 bases, 10 bases remained unmatched. CDR3 length: 15 amino acids. CDR3 nucleotides: TGTGCCAGCTCATTTTCGAGGGGGCGCCTAGATACGCAGTATTTT. It encodes CASSFSRGRLDTQYF.

V and J are TRBV5-5 and TRBJ1-1; TRBD1 matches 7 bases. The CDR3 loop spans 18 amino acids. In germline, CDR1 is SGHKS, CDR2 YYEKEE (reference sequence). V was pared by 2 bases and J by 1 base, with 14 bases of the junction left unmatched. DNA for the CDR3: TGTGCCAGCAGCTTTCGACAGGGTATTCAGTCCTCGAACACTGAAGCTTTCTTT. Translated, it gives CASSFRQGIQSSNTEAFF.

Comment on this clone: The same CDR3 is also encoded by other DNA sequences in this sample. This chain joins TRBV5-1 and TRBJ1-1, with TRBD1 matching over 8 bases. CDR1 is SGHRS and CDR2 is YFSETQ in the germline V gene. This CDR3 spans 14 amino acids. The V segment lost 1 base and the J segment 1 base; nucleotides outside the gene matches: 0. The CDR3, as DNA: TGCGCCAGCAGCTTGACAGGGGGGAACACTGAAGCTTTCTTT. Residues: CASSLTGGNTEAFF. The variable domain in full, completed from reference TRBV5-1 and TRBJ1-1, reads KAGVTQTPRYLIKTRGQQVTLSCSPISGHRSVSWYQQTPGQGLQFLFEYFSETQRNKGNFPGRFSGRQFSNSRSEMNVSTLELGDSALYLCASSLTGGNTEAFFGQGTRLTVV.

This clone was observed a handful of times. The chain joins TRBV5-6 to TRBJ2-7; 12 bases fit TRBD2. V gave up 4 bases and J gave up 3 bases; unmatched junction bases: 2. This CDR3 has 14 amino acids. Germline CDR1 is SGHDT and CDR2 is YYEEEE. CDR3 DNA: TGTGCCAGCAGCCCGGGACTAGCGGGCTACGAGCAGTACTTC. It yields the protein CASSPGLAGYEQYF.

The genes are TRBV3-1 (or the pseudogene TRBV3-2) and TRBJ2-5; D not resolved. The germline V gene has CDR1 LGHDT and CDR2 YNNKEL (reference sequence). CDR3 length: 16 amino acids. The V and J ends lost 6 bases and 1 base respectively, with 18 bases between them. CDR3 bases: TGTGCCAGCAGTGAAGCGCGGCAAAGCACCCAAGAGACCCAGTACTTC. Translated, it gives CASSEARQSTQETQYF.

V and J are TRBV19 and TRBJ2-5, with D maybe TRBD1 (5 bases). V dropped 1 base and J dropped 5 bases, with 14 bases sitting between them. Germline loops: CDR1 LNHDA, CDR2 SQIVND (reference sequence). The CDR3 is made up of 15 amino acids. As DNA, the CDR3 is TGTGCCAGTAGTATAGGCCGGCAGGGAACGGAGACCCAGTACTTC. This gives the protein CASSIGRQGTETQYF.

This chain uses TRBV7-9 with TRBJ1-2, with 9 bases matching TRBD1. The V and J ends lost 1 base and 8 bases, in that order; junction bases with no gene match: 8. CDR3 length: 15 residues. Germline loops: CDR1 SEHNR, CDR2 FQNEAQ (reference sequence). CDR3 loop: CASSLVTGGRFGYTF. In nucleotides, the CDR3 is TGTGCCAGCAGCTTAGTAACAGGGGGCCGCTTCGGCTACACCTTC.